This T cell receptor beta chain was retrieved from a study of vaccination and CD4 T cells after COVID-19. On the study more broadly: Stimulation used overlapping spike peptides from SARS-CoV-2, HCoV-NL63, HCoV-OC43 and HCoV-229E.

As for time point: late sampling 161 to 241 days after vaccination in a few convalescent patients. Treatment denoted: roughly 11-day PBMC culture with coronavirus spike peptide pools or control peptides (ViraFEST assay). Notes on this clonotype: Its antigen remains unidentified.

This CDR3 has 16 residues. Losses at the gene ends were 3 bases for V and 2 bases for J; bases not matched to a gene: 10. CDR1 is DFQATT and CDR2 is SNEGSKA in the germline V gene (reference sequence). Once obtained from cultured CD4+ T cells, the DNA was sequenced using the Oncomine TCR Beta short-read assay. MiXCR, applied by TCRdb to the PCR reads, yields one record per CDR3 protein. The sample includes some 15,000 distinct CDR3 sequences, about half seen only once; the top ten take 15% to 20%. The starting material was CD4+ T cells from blood, cultured in vitro, obtained about 7 months after SARS-CoV-2 vaccination. This sequence originates from a human donor who had recovered from COVID-19. The chain has TRBV20-1 and TRBJ1-2, with TRBD1 identical over 9 bases. CDR3 loop: CSASLVTGTGNYGYTF. The CDR3 DNA reads TGCAGTGCTAGTCTCGTCACCGGGACAGGGAACTATGGCTACACCTTC.